This T cell receptor (beta chain) derives from a study of T cell repertoires in cytomegalovirus infection (dated by TCRdb to the late 2010s). A note on the overall study: Donor HLA type was relevant to the analysis, as public TCR beta signatures indicated carriage of CMV infection together with the matching HLA type. Broader findings and caveats from the paper: In both this cohort and an independent roughly 400-donor cohort, the cumulative frequency of public TCR beta family members distinguished carriers of CMV infection plus the relevant HLA type. The ex vivo response was dominated by HLA-C-restricted CMV-specific TCR beta clonotypes, which also provided the single most frequent clonotype in two of eight donors.

From its cysteine to its phenylalanine, the CDR3 spans 13 amino acids. The read is trimmed to its CDR3 DNA, 39 bases read in frame from base 1. Compared with germline, V lacks 7 bases and J lacks 3 bases; bases without a gene match: 5. CDR1 and CDR2, per the germline V gene, are SGHAT and FQNNGV. As to this clonotype: What antigen it recognizes has not been identified. Base qualities are not recorded, but no much larger clone differs from it by a single base.

The instrument was an Illumina HiSeq 1500. TCRdb itself trimmed the public reads at Q25 with fastp, ran MiXCR and retained productive beta chains. Entries are consolidated by CDR3 protein sequence, retaining the most common genes and DNA. The sample table contains approximately 500,000 distinct CDR3 sequences; only one count was recorded for around 10% of them. Of the sample, about 10% is held by the ten largest clones. This TCR was recovered from a human donor in good health (CMV status not recorded). Some clones in this sample may be carry-over from other donors' samples. The sample was PBMCs. The chain joins TRBV11-2 to TRBJ1-1; TRBD1 matches 7 bases in the middle. The DNA is TGTGCCAGCATCAAAAGGGGGCACACTGAAGCTTTCTTT. Translated, it reads CASIKRGHTEAFF.